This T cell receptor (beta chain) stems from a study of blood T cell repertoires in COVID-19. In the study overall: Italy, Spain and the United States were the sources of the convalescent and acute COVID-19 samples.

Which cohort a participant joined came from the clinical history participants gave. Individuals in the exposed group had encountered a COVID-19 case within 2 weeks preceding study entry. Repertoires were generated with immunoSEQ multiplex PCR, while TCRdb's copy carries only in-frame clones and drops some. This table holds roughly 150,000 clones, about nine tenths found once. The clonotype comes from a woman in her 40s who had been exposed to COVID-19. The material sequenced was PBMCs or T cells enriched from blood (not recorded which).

The CDR3 region has the DNA TGTGCCAGCAGCCACCGGACTAGCGGGGGGGCCTACGGCACAGATACGCAGTATTTT. As protein: CASSHRTSGGAYGTDTQYF. The J gene is TRBJ2-3, the V gene TRBV3-1 (or the pseudogene TRBV3-2), with 15 bases lining up with TRBD2. Per germline, CDR1 LGHDT and CDR2 YNNKEL (reference sequence). The junction had 8 bases not matched to a gene; V was cut back by 3 bases and J by 1 base. The CDR3 covers 19 residues.